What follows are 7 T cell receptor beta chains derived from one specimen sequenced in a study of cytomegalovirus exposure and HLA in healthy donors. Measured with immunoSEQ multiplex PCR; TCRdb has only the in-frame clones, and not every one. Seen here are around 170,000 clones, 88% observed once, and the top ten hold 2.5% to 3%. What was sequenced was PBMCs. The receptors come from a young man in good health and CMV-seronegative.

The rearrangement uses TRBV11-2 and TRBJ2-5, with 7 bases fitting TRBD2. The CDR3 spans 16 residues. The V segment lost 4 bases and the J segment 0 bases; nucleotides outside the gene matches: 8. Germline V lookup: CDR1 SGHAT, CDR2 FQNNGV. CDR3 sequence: CASSSGRLADQETQYF. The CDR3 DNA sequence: TGTGCCAGCAGCTCCGGCCGGCTAGCGGACCAAGAGACCCAGTACTTC.

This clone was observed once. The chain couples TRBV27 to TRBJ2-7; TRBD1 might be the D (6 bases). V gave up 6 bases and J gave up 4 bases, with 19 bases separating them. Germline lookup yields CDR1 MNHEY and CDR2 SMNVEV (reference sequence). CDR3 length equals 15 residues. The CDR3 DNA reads TGTGCCAGCAGGGTCAGGGGTGGGGGAAGTTACGAGCAGTACTTC. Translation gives CASRVRGGGSYEQYF.

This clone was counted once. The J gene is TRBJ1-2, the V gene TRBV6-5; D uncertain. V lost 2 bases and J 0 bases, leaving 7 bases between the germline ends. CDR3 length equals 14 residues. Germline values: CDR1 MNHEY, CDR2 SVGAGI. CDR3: CASSYTLANYGYTF. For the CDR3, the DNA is TGTGCCAGCAGTTACACGTTAGCTAACTATGGCTACACCTTC.

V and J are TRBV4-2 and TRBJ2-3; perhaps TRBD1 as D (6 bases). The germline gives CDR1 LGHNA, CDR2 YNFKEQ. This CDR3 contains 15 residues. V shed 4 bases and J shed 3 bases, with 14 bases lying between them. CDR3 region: CASSRQQGTTDTQYF. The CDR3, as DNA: TGTGCCAGCAGCCGTCAACAGGGCACTACAGATACGCAGTATTTT.

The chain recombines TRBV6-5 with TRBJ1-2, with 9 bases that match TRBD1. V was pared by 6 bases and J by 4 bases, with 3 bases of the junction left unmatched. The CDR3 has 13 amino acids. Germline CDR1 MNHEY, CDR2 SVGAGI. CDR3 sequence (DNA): TGTGCCAGCAGCCCGGACAGGGGCTATGGCTACACCTTC. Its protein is CASSPDRGYGYTF.

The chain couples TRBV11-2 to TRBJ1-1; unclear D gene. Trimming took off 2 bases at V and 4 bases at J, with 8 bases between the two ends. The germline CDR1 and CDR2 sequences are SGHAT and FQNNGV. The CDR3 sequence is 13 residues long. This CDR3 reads CASSLSGSTEAFF. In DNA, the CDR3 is TGTGCCAGCAGCTTATCGGGGAGCACTGAAGCTTTCTTT.

Here the CDR3 DNA reads TGTGCCAGCAGTACCAACCCGGACAGTCCCTTGGGCTACACCTTC. Its translation: CASSTNPDSPLGYTF. The rearrangement joins TRBV27 to TRBJ1-2; TRBD1 is a possible D gene (6 bases). Deletions cut 5 bases from V and 8 bases from J, with 21 bases between. The CDR3 length is 15 residues. Germline lookup yields CDR1 MNHEY and CDR2 SMNVEV (reference sequence).